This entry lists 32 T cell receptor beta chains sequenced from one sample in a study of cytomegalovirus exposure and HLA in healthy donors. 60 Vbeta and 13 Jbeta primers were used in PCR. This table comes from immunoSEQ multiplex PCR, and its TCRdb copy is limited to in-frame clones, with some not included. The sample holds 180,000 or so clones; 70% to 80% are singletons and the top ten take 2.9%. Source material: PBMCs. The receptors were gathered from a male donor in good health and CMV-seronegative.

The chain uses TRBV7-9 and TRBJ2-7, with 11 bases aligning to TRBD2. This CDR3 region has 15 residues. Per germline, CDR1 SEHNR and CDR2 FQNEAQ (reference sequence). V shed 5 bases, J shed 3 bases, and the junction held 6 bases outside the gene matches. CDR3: CASSTRLAGNYEQYF. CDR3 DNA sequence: TGTGCCAGCAGCACCCGACTAGCGGGGAACTACGAGCAGTACTTC.

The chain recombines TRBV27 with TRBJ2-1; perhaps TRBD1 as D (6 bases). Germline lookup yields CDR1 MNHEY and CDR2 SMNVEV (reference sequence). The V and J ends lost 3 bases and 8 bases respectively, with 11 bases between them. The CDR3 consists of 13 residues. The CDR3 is CASSFNRVDEQFF. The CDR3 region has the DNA TGTGCCAGCAGTTTTAACAGGGTTGATGAGCAGTTCTTC.

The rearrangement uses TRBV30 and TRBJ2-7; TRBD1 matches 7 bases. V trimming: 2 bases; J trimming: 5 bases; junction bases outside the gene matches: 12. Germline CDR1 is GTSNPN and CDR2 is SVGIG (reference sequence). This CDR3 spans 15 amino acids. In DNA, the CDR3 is TGTGCCTGGAGTACCTCCGGGACAGCCGTCCACGAGCAGTACTTC. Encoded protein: CAWSTSGTAVHEQYF.

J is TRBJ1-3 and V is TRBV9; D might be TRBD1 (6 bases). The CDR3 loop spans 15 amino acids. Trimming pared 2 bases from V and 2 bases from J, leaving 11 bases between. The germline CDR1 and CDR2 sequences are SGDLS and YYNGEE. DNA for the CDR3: TGTGCCAGCAGCGTTACCCAGGGGACTGGAAACACCATATATTTT. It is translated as CASSVTQGTGNTIYF.

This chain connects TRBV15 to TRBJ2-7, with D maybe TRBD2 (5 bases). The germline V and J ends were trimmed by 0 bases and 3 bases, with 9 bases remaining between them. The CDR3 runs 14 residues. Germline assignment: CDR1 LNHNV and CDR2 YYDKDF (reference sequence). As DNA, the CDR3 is TGTGCCACCAGCAGAGATGTAGGAGGCTACGAGCAGTACTTC. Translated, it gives CATSRDVGGYEQYF.

Here the CDR3 reads CASSRLASNSDTQYF. Written as DNA, the CDR3 is TGTGCCAGCAGTCGACTAGCGTCAAATTCAGATACGCAGTATTTT. J is TRBJ2-3 and V is TRBV6-1; 8 nucleotides match TRBD2. The CDR3 extends over 15 amino acids. CDR1 MNHNS and CDR2 SASEGT come from the germline V gene. The V and J ends lost 5 bases and 4 bases, in that order; junction bases with no gene match: 8.

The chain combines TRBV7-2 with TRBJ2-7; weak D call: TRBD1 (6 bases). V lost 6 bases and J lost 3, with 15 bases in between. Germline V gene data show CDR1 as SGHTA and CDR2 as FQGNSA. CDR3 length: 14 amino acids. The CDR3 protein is CASRDRDTSYEQYF. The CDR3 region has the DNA TGTGCCAGCAGGGATCGGGACACCAGCTACGAGCAGTACTTC.

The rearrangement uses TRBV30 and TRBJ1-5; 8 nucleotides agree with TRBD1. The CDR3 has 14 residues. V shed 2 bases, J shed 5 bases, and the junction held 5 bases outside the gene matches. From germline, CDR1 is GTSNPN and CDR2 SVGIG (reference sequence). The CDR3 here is CAWSSGQGYQPQHF. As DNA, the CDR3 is TGTGCCTGGAGTTCCGGACAGGGTTATCAGCCCCAGCATTTT.

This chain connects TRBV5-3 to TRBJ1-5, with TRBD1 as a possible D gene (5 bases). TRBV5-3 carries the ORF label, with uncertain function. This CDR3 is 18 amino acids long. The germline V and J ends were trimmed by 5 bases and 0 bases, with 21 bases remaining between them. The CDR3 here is CARSSRPGRGYSNQPQHF. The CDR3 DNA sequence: TGTGCCAGAAGTTCCCGACCTGGGAGGGGATATAGCAATCAGCCCCAGCATTTT.

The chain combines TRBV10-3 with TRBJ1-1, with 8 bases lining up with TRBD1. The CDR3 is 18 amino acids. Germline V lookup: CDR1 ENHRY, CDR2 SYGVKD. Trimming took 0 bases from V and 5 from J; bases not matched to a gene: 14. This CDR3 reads CAISESYYTGTGETEAFF. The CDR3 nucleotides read TGTGCCATCAGTGAGTCGTACTACACCGGGACAGGAGAAACTGAAGCTTTCTTT.

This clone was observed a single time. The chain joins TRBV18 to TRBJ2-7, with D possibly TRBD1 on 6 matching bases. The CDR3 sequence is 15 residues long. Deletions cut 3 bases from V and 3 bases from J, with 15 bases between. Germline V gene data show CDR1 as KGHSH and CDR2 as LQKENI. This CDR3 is CASSPLPDRNYEQYF. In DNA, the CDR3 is TGTGCCAGCTCACCCCTACCGGACAGAAACTACGAGCAGTACTTC.

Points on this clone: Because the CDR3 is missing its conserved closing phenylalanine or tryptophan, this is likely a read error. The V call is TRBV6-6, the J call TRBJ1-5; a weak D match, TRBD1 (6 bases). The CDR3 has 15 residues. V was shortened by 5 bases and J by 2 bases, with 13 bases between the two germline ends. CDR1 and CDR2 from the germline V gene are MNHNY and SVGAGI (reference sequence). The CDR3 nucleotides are TGTGCCAGCAGTCCAGGGGTTTATGGCAATCAGCCCCAGCATCTT. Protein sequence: CASSPGVYGNQPQHL.

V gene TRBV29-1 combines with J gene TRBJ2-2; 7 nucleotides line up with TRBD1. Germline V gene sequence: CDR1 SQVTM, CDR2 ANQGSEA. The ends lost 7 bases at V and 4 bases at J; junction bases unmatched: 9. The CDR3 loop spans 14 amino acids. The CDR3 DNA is TGCAGCGCCAAGACAGGGAGCCCCACCGGGGAGCTGTTTTTT. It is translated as CSAKTGSPTGELFF.

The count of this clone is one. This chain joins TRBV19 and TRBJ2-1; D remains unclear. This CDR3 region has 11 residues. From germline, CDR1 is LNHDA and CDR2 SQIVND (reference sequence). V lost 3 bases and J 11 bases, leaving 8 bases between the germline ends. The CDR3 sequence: CASSILQKQFF. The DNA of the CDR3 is TGTGCCAGTAGTATTTTACAGAAGCAGTTCTTC.

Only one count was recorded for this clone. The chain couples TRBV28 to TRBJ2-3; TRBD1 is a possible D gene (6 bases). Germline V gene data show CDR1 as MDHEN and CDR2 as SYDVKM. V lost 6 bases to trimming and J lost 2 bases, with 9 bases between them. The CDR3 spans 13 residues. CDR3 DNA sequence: TGTGCCAGCAGGGGGGCGCTCACAGATACGCAGTATTTT. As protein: CASRGALTDTQYF.

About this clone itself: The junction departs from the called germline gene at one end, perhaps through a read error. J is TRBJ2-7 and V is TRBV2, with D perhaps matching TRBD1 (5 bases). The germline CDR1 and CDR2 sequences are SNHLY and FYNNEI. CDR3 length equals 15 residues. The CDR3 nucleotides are TGTGCCAGCAGTGACAGGGTAAGAGGACCCTACGGGCAGTACTTC. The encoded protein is CASSDRVRGPYGQYF.

The CDR3 DNA is TGTGCCAGCAGTTTACCCCACAGGGGAAGGCAGCCCCAGCATTTT. The encoded protein is CASSLPHRGRQPQHF. This chain links TRBV28 with TRBJ1-5; TRBD1 agrees at 7 bases. CDR3 length: 15 residues. The V and J ends lost 2 bases and 7 bases, in that order; junction bases with no gene match: 8. From germline, CDR1 is MDHEN and CDR2 SYDVKM.

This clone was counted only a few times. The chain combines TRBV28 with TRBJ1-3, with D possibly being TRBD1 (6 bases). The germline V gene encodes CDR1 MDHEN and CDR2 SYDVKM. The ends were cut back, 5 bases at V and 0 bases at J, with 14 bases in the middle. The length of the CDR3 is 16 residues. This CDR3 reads CASSLPGQNSGNTIYF. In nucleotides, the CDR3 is TGTGCCAGCAGTCTTCCCGGACAGAACTCTGGAAACACCATATATTTT.

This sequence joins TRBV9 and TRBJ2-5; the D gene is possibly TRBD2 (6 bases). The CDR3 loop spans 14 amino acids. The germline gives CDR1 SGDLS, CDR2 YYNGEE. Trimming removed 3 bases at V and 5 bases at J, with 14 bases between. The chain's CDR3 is CASSASTRGETQYF. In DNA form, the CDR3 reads TGTGCCAGCAGCGCCTCAACCCGGGGGGAGACCCAGTACTTC.

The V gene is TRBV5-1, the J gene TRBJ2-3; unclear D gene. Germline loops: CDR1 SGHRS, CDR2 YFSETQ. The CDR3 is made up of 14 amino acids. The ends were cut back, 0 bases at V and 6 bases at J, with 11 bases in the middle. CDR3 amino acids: CASSLASEADTQYF. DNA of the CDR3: TGCGCCAGCAGCTTGGCCTCCGAGGCGGATACGCAGTATTTT.

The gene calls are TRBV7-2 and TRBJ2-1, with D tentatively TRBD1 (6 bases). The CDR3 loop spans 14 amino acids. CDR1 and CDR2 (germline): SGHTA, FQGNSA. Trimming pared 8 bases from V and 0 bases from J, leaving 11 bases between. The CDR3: CASERGNSYNEQFF. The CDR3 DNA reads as TGTGCCAGCGAGAGGGGGAACTCCTACAATGAGCAGTTCTTC.

Here the CDR3 reads CASSESEGGPDTQYF. As DNA, the CDR3 is TGTGCCAGCAGTGAATCGGAGGGGGGGCCGGATACGCAGTATTTT. V gene TRBV6-1 combines with J gene TRBJ2-3; a possible D gene is TRBD2 (7 bases). V dropped 2 bases and J dropped 6 bases, with 15 bases sitting between them. CDR3 size: 15 residues. Germline V gene lookup returns CDR1 MNHNS and CDR2 SASEGT.

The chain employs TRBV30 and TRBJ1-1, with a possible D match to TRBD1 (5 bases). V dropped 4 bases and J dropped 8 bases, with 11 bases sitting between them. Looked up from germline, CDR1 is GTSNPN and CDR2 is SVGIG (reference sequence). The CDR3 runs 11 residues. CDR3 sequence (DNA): TGTGCCTGGAAATGGACACACGAAGCTTTCTTT. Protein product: CAWKWTHEAFF. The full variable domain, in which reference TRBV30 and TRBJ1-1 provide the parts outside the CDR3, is SQTIHQWPATLVQPVGSPLSLECTVEGTSNPNLYWYRQAAGRGLQLLFYSVGIGQISSEVPQNLSASRPQDRQFILSSKKLLLSDSGFYLCAWKWTHEAFFGQGTRLTVV.

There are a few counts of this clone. The chain's CDR3 is CASTSQGASYEQYF. The CDR3 bases are TGTGCCAGCACGAGCCAGGGGGCCTCCTACGAGCAGTACTTC. J is TRBJ2-7 and V is TRBV7-8; 8 nucleotides agree with TRBD1. CDR1 is SGHVS, CDR2 FQNEAQ, per germline. The CDR3 runs 14 residues. Trimming cost V 7 bases and J 0 bases; bases outside gene matches: 5. Full variable domain (outside the CDR3, taken from reference TRBV7-8 and TRBJ2-7): GAGVSQSPRYKVAKRGQDVALRCDPISGHVSLFWYQQALGQGPEFLTYFQNEAQLDKSGLPSDRFFAERPEGSVSTLKIQRTQQEDSAVYLCASTSQGASYEQYFGPGTRLTVT.

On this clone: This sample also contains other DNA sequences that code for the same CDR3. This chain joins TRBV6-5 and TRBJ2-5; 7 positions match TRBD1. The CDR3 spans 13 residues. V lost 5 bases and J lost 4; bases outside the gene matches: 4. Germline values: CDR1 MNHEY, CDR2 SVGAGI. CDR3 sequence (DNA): TGTGCCAGCAGTAGGGACAGACGAGAGACCCAGTACTTC. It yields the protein CASSRDRRETQYF.

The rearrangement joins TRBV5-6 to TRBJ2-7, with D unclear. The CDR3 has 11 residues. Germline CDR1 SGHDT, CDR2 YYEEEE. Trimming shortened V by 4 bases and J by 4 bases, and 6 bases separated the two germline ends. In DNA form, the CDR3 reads TGTGCCAGCAGCGCTAATTACGAGCAGTACTTC. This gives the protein CASSANYEQYF. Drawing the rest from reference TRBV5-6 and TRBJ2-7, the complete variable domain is DAGVTQSPTHLIKTRGQQVTLRCSPKSGHDTVSWYQQALGQGPQFIFQYYEEEERQRGNFPDRFSGHQFPNYSSELNVNALLLGDSALYLCASSANYEQYFGPGTRLTVT.

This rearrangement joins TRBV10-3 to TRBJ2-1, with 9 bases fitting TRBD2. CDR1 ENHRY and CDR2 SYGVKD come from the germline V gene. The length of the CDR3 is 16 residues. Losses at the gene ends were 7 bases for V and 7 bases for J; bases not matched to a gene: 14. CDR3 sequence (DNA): TGTGCCATCAACCCCGGCGGGAGGGTCACGGAGAATGAGCAGTTCTTC. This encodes CAINPGGRVTENEQFF.

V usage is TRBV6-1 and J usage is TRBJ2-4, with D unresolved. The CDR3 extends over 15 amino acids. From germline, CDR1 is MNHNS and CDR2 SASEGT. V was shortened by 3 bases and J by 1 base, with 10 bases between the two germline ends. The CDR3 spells CASSEEPDAKNIQYF. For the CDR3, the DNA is TGTGCCAGCAGTGAGGAGCCCGACGCCAAAAACATTCAGTACTTC.

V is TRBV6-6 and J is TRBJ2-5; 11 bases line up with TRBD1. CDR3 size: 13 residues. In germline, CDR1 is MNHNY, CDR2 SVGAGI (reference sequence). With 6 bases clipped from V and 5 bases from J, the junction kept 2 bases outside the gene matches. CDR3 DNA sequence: TGTGCCAGCAGCGGGACAGGGGGGGAGACCCAGTACTTC. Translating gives CASSGTGGETQYF.

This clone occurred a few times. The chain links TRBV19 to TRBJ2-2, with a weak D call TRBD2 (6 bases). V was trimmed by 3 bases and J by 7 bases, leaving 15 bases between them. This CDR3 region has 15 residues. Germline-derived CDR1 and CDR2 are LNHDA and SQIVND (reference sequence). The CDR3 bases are TGTGCCAGTAGTATGCGGGGCCCCCTCATCGGGGAGCTGTTTTTT. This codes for CASSMRGPLIGELFF.

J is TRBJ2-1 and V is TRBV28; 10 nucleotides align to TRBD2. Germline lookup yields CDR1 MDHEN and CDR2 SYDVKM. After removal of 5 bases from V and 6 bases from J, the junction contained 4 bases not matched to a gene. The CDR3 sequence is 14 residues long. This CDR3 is CASSLAGVSNEQFF. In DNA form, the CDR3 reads TGTGCCAGCAGTCTAGCGGGAGTAAGCAATGAGCAGTTCTTC.

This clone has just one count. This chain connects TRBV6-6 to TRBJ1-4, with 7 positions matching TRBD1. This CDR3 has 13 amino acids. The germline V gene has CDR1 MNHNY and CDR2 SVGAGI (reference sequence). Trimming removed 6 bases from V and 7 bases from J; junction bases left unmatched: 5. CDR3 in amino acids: CASRTGQVEKLFF. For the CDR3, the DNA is TGTGCCAGCAGAACCGGACAGGTTGAAAAACTGTTTTTT.